This TCR beta chain was obtained from a study of OX40 agonist ivuxolimab in advanced cancers. Assay: immunoSEQ multiplex PCR; the TCRdb copy retains only in-frame clones and omits some. The table records over 70,000 clones, about 87% of them present only once. Study outcomes and limitations: Part of the nonresponder group also had normalized T-cell clonal expansion that was low. Expanded clones were, on average, more numerous in CD8+ T cells than in CD4+.

V was pared by 3 bases and J by 3 bases, with 8 bases of the junction left unmatched. Germline lookup yields CDR1 SGHDT and CDR2 YYEEEE. This CDR3 comprises 15 residues. Details on this clone: What it recognizes is unknown.

The clonotype originates from an adult with an advanced solid tumor such as melanoma, head and neck, liver or kidney cancer. The chain uses TRBV5-6 and TRBJ2-7, with 8 nucleotides matching TRBD1. The sample here was CD4+ or CD8+ T cells sorted from blood, taken in a trial of the OX40 agonist ivuxolimab. CDR3: CASSWVRQGIYEQYF. The CDR3 DNA follows: TGTGCCAGCAGCTGGGTGCGACAGGGGATCTACGAGCAGTACTTC.